This entry lists 21 T cell receptor beta chains sequenced from one sample in a study of blood T cell repertoires in COVID-19. TCRdb's copy holds only in-frame clones and misses some; the assay was immunoSEQ multiplex PCR. The table records about 120,000 clones, roughly nine tenths of them present only once. Sequenced input: peripheral blood. These receptors all stem from a man in his 70s who had recovered from COVID-19.

The chain is built from TRBV11-3 and TRBJ2-1; no firm D call. CDR3 size: 15 residues. V shed 3 bases and J shed 0 bases, with 9 bases lying between them. Germline V gives CDR1 SGHNT, CDR2 YENEEA. Here the CDR3 reads CASSFSRSSYNEQFF. The CDR3 DNA is TGTGCCAGCAGCTTTAGCCGTTCCTCCTACAATGAGCAGTTCTTC.

The genes are TRBV10-3 and TRBJ2-2; D gene uncertain. The germline V gene encodes CDR1 ENHRY and CDR2 SYGVKD. V lost 10 bases and J lost 5, with 26 bases in between. The CDR3 has 17 residues. Here the CDR3 reads CANDSTANISGTGELFF. The DNA of the CDR3 is TGTGCCAACGACTCAACCGCGAACATTAGTGGAACCGGGGAGCTGTTTTTT.

This clone is a singleton in its sample. The chain employs TRBV3-1 (or the pseudogene TRBV3-2) and TRBJ1-3; D is uncertain. This CDR3 has 15 residues. The V gene lost 4 bases and the J gene lost 2 bases, with 12 bases spanning the gap. Germline CDR1 LGHDT, CDR2 YNNKEL (reference sequence). Here the CDR3 reads CASSPLWAAGNTIYF. The DNA for the CDR3 is TGTGCCAGCAGCCCCCTCTGGGCAGCTGGAAACACCATATATTTT.

The rearrangement uses TRBV3-1 (or the pseudogene TRBV3-2) and TRBJ1-6; unclear D gene. The CDR3 loop spans 14 amino acids. From germline, CDR1 is LGHDT and CDR2 YNNKEL (reference sequence). Trimming cost V 4 bases and J 10 bases, with 14 bases left between them. The CDR3 coding sequence is TGTGCCAGCAGCCTTCAAGAGGGAAGGTCACCCCTCCACTTT. Protein: CASSLQEGRSPLHF.

This clone has only a few counts. For the CDR3, the DNA is TGCGCCAGCAGCCACGACGACAGGGGGCAAGTTGAGCAGTACTTC. It yields the protein CASSHDDRGQVEQYF. The chain links TRBV4-1 to TRBJ2-7, with 10 bases matching TRBD1. CDR3 length: 15 amino acids. CDR1 is MGHRA, CDR2 YSYEKL, per germline. The V segment lost 3 bases and the J segment 7 bases; nucleotides outside the gene matches: 9.

This sequence joins TRBV24-1 and TRBJ2-7; 12 bases fit TRBD1. V shed 7 bases and J 5 bases; nucleotides not matched to a gene: 5. This CDR3 is built from 14 residues. Germline lookup yields CDR1 KGHDR and CDR2 SFDVKD. The CDR3 is CATRSGQGADEQYF. The CDR3 DNA sequence: TGTGCCACCAGGTCGGGACAGGGGGCTGACGAGCAGTACTTC.

The chain couples TRBV2 to TRBJ1-1; 7 nucleotides match TRBD1. CDR1 SNHLY and CDR2 FYNNEI come from the germline V gene. Trimming cost V 6 bases and J 5 bases; bases outside gene matches: 9. The CDR3 runs 14 residues. For the CDR3, the DNA is TGTGCCAGCAGAGATAGAACAGGGGCTACTGAAGCTTTCTTT. Translating gives CASRDRTGATEAFF.

This sequence joins TRBV6-5 and TRBJ1-2; no clear D. The CDR3 runs 15 residues. Germline V gene sequence: CDR1 MNHEY, CDR2 SVGAGI. Trimming left V 8 bases short and J 0 bases short, with 16 bases between. The CDR3: CASGSVGSTNYGYTF. CDR3 coding DNA: TGTGCCAGCGGGTCCGTGGGGAGCACTAACTATGGCTACACCTTC.

The rearrangement joins TRBV6-5 to TRBJ2-2, with D possibly TRBD1 on 7 matching bases. Trimming cost V 6 bases and J 7 bases, with 12 bases left between them. The CDR3 totals 13 residues. Germline V gene lookup returns CDR1 MNHEY and CDR2 SVGAGI. Here the CDR3 reads CASRSGGGGELFF. The CDR3 nucleotides read TGTGCCAGCAGGTCAGGGGGAGGCGGGGAGCTGTTTTTT.

The chain links TRBV4-2 to TRBJ2-1, with 13 bases matching TRBD2. Per the germline V gene, CDR1 is LGHNA and CDR2 is YNFKEQ. The CDR3 has 19 amino acids. J gave up 0 bases and V 1 base, and 6 bases lay outside the gene matches. This CDR3 is CASSQVSLAGGSSYNEQFF. CDR3 coding DNA: TGTGCCAGCAGCCAAGTTTCACTAGCGGGAGGGAGCTCCTACAATGAGCAGTTCTTC.

In DNA, the CDR3 is TGTGCCAGCTCACCCCGGGACTTCGGCCAAACTAATGAAAAACTGTTTTTT. Amino acids: CASSPRDFGQTNEKLFF. The rearrangement links TRBV18 to TRBJ1-4; D might be TRBD1 (5 bases). V was shortened by 3 bases and J by 1 base, with 15 bases between the two germline ends. The CDR3 is 17 residues long. Germline V gene data show CDR1 as KGHSH and CDR2 as LQKENI.

The chain links TRBV6-2 or TRBV6-3 to TRBJ2-7, with a weak D call TRBD2 (5 bases). The CDR3 spans 14 residues. Germline V gives CDR1 MNHEY, CDR2 SVGEGT. The V end was cut by 7 bases, the J end by 4 bases, with 17 bases between. The CDR3 sequence is CASNPPDWTYEQYF. Here the CDR3 DNA reads TGTGCCAGCAACCCCCCCGACTGGACTTACGAGCAGTACTTC.

The chain combines TRBV6-6 with TRBJ2-1, with 8 bases identical to TRBD2. V shed 2 bases, J shed 9 bases, and the junction held 6 bases outside the gene matches. The germline V gene encodes CDR1 MNHNY and CDR2 SVGAGI (reference sequence). This CDR3 spans 14 amino acids. CDR3 residues: CASSYQRGFAEQFF. CDR3 nucleotides: TGTGCCAGCAGTTACCAGCGGGGGTTCGCTGAGCAGTTCTTC.

The gene calls are TRBV5-6 and TRBJ1-3; D not certain. This CDR3 comprises 14 residues. Germline lookup yields CDR1 SGHDT and CDR2 YYEEEE. Trimming cost V 4 bases and J 0 bases, with 8 bases left between them. The CDR3 DNA sequence: TGTGCCAGCAGCAGAGCTCTCTCTGGAAACACCATATATTTT. Translated, it gives CASSRALSGNTIYF.

DNA for the CDR3: TGTGCCAGCAGTGATAAAGGGGGCGCAGATACGCAGTATTTT. It yields the protein CASSDKGGADTQYF. V and J are TRBV2 and TRBJ2-3, with 7 bases matching TRBD1. Germline V CDR1 and CDR2: SNHLY, FYNNEI. V trimming: 3 bases; J trimming: 4 bases; junction bases outside the gene matches: 4. The CDR3 extends over 14 amino acids.

This chain connects TRBV30 to TRBJ2-3; the match to TRBD2 covers 9 bases. The germline V gene has CDR1 GTSNPN and CDR2 SVGIG (reference sequence). Losses at the gene ends were 4 bases for V and 2 bases for J; bases not matched to a gene: 10. CDR3 length: 16 residues. CDR3 protein: CAWTREGLAATDTQYF. Written as DNA, the CDR3 is TGTGCCTGGACCCGCGAGGGACTAGCCGCCACAGATACGCAGTATTTT.

The J gene is TRBJ2-7, the V gene TRBV2, with 11 bases matching TRBD1. Looked up from germline, CDR1 is SNHLY and CDR2 is FYNNEI. The V and J ends lost 8 bases and 4 bases, in that order; junction bases with no gene match: 4. CDR3 length equals 13 residues. Here the CDR3 DNA reads TGTGCCAGCGAACGGGACAGGGGGTACGAGCAGTACTTC. Residues: CASERDRGYEQYF.

The gene calls are TRBV4-2 and TRBJ1-4; 8 bases agree with TRBD1. Germline CDR1 LGHNA, CDR2 YNFKEQ. CDR3 length: 14 residues. After removal of 4 bases from V and 8 bases from J, the junction contained 6 bases not matched to a gene. The CDR3 coding sequence is TGTGCCAGCAGCCTAGGGGGGACAGGAGAAAAACTGTTTTTT. Protein: CASSLGGTGEKLFF.

The sample holds one count of this clone. The J gene is TRBJ2-5, the V gene TRBV11-3; 7 nucleotides line up with TRBD1. The CDR3 sequence is 14 residues long. V shed 1 base and J 3 bases; nucleotides not matched to a gene: 2. CDR1 is SGHNT, CDR2 YENEEA, per germline. For the CDR3, the DNA is TGTGCCAGCAGCTTAGGGCAGGGGGAAGAGACCCAGTACTTC. Protein: CASSLGQGEETQYF.

This clone has a single count. The rearrangement links TRBV5-1 to TRBJ2-7; a possible D gene is TRBD2 (7 bases). CDR1 is SGHRS, CDR2 YFSETQ, per germline. Deletions cut 4 bases from V and 2 bases from J, with 19 bases between. This CDR3 is 16 amino acids long. CDR3 sequence (DNA): TGCGCCAGCAGCAGGGGGGGCCCCCCGGGAACCTACGAGCAGTACTTC. Amino acid sequence: CASSRGGPPGTYEQYF.

This clone was seen a single time. V is TRBV2 and J is TRBJ2-1; 9 nucleotides match TRBD2. This CDR3 is 17 amino acids long. Per germline, CDR1 SNHLY and CDR2 FYNNEI. V lost 6 bases and J lost 0; bases outside the gene matches: 9. The CDR3 reads CASRGTSGRSSYNEQFF. The CDR3 nucleotides read TGTGCCAGCAGAGGAACTAGCGGGCGCAGCTCCTACAATGAGCAGTTCTTC.